These 23 T cell receptor beta chains share one sample of origin, sequenced in a study of graft-versus-host responses after intestinal transplantation. The antigens of these receptors remain unknown. Clones were read by immunoSEQ multiplex PCR, and TCRdb kept only the in-frame ones, dropping some. The sample records more than 85,000 clones, 80% to 95% being singletons. Material: unstimulated CD8+ T cells sorted from spleen or lymph node cells, obtained before intestinal transplant. The receptors were sampled from a human donor who received an intestinal transplant.

The V gene is TRBV5-6, the J gene TRBJ2-1, with D uncertain. This CDR3 has 13 amino acids. From germline, CDR1 is SGHDT and CDR2 YYEEEE. V was trimmed by 0 bases and J by 0 bases, leaving 1 base between them. DNA of the CDR3: TGTGCCAGCAGCTTGGCCTCCTACAATGAGCAGTTCTTC. Protein: CASSLASYNEQFF.

V usage is TRBV2 and J usage is TRBJ2-7; D may match TRBD1 or TRBD2 (5 bases each). Deletions cut 8 bases from V and 7 bases from J, with 21 bases between. This CDR3 is 14 amino acids long. The germline gives CDR1 SNHLY, CDR2 FYNNEI. The CDR3 DNA reads TGTGCCAGCGTTGTCGGGACGGGTGCCAGAGAGCAGTACTTC. Its protein product is CASVVGTGAREQYF.

Details on this clone: The same CDR3 also results from other DNA sequences found in this sample. V gene TRBV4-2 combines with J gene TRBJ2-5; 9 positions agree with TRBD1. V dropped 2 bases and J dropped 5; count of bases not matched to a gene: 3. CDR1 is LGHNA and CDR2 is YNFKEQ in the germline V gene. This CDR3 is 14 amino acids long. CDR3 protein: CASSQTGGGETQYF. The CDR3 DNA reads TGTGCCAGCAGCCAAACAGGGGGCGGTGAGACCCAGTACTTC.

The chain uses TRBV28 and TRBJ2-7, with TRBD2 matching 11 bases. CDR1 is MDHEN and CDR2 is SYDVKM in the germline V gene. V shed 6 bases and J 3 bases; nucleotides not matched to a gene: 7. The CDR3 has 15 amino acids. The CDR3 here is CASRIGTSGIYEQYF. The CDR3 DNA follows: TGTGCCAGCAGGATTGGGACTAGCGGAATCTACGAGCAGTACTTC.

The J gene is TRBJ1-1, the V gene TRBV5-1, with D unclear. Germline loops: CDR1 SGHRS, CDR2 YFSETQ. Trimming took off 4 bases at V and 3 bases at J, with 13 bases between the two ends. The length of the CDR3 is 14 residues. CDR3 coding DNA: TGCGCCAGCAGCCCCTTTCCGGAGGACACTGAAGCTTTCTTT. Protein: CASSPFPEDTEAFF. Based on the CDR3 plus reference TRBV5-1 and TRBJ1-1, the full variable domain is KAGVTQTPRYLIKTRGQQVTLSCSPISGHRSVSWYQQTPGQGLQFLFEYFSETQRNKGNFPGRFSGRQFSNSRSEMNVSTLELGDSALYLCASSPFPEDTEAFFGQGTRLTVV.

Regarding this clone: At one end, the junction sequence differs from germline, possibly due to a read error. This chain connects TRBV6-1 to TRBJ1-4, with 11 bases aligning to TRBD1. The CDR3 has 16 amino acids. The germline CDR1 and CDR2 sequences are MNHNS and SASEGT. The CDR3 loop is CASSDLVADRGRLGIF. The DNA of the CDR3 is TGTGCCAGCAGTGACCTGGTCGCGGACAGGGGGCGCCTCGGGATTTTT.

As regards this clone: This specimen includes other DNA sequences encoding the same CDR3. The chain joins TRBV2 to TRBJ2-7, with 7 bases fitting TRBD1. Germline lookup yields CDR1 SNHLY and CDR2 FYNNEI. The CDR3 loop spans 16 amino acids. The trim removed 0 bases at V and 1 base at J, leaving 6 bases unmatched. The CDR3 reads CASSEALQGQSYEQYF. The CDR3 DNA reads as TGTGCCAGCAGTGAAGCGCTTCAGGGACAGTCCTACGAGCAGTACTTC.

The J gene is TRBJ2-5, the V gene TRBV7-9; D remains unclear. Looked up from germline, CDR1 is SEHNR and CDR2 is FQNEAQ (reference sequence). V was trimmed by 0 bases and J by 5 bases, leaving 7 bases between them. This CDR3 spans 13 amino acids. The CDR3: CASSLANWETQYF. Written as DNA, the CDR3 is TGTGCCAGCAGCTTAGCTAACTGGGAGACCCAGTACTTC.

This chain links TRBV19 with TRBJ2-3; TRBD2 might be the D (5 bases). The CDR3 covers 16 residues. Per the germline V gene, CDR1 is LNHDA and CDR2 is SQIVND (reference sequence). V was cut by 5 bases and J by 4 bases, with 19 bases left in between. CDR3 nucleotides: TGTGCCAGTAGTCTACCAGCGGAAACCCCCCCAGATACGCAGTATTTT. It codes for CASSLPAETPPDTQYF.

This clone was recorded once. The chain employs TRBV7-8 and TRBJ1-2, with D perhaps matching TRBD1 (6 bases). The CDR3 totals 15 residues. With 1 base removed from V and 2 bases from J, the gap between germline ends came to 11 bases. CDR1 and CDR2 from the germline V gene are SGHVS and FQNEAQ. The CDR3 loop reads CASSLVQGSNYGYTF. Here the CDR3 DNA reads TGTGCCAGCAGCTTAGTCCAGGGGTCGAACTATGGCTACACCTTC.

Concerning this clone itself: This sample also contains other DNA sequences that code for the same CDR3. The chain links TRBV27 to TRBJ2-7; D remains ambiguous. Per germline, CDR1 MNHEY and CDR2 SMNVEV (reference sequence). CDR3 length: 12 residues. Trimming pared 3 bases from V and 1 base from J, leaving 4 bases between. CDR3 sequence reads: CASSLPSYEQYF. The CDR3 nucleotides are TGTGCCAGCAGTTTGCCATCCTACGAGCAGTACTTC.

V gene TRBV30 combines with J gene TRBJ2-7; 8 bases fit TRBD2. CDR3 length: 15 amino acids. V lost 7 bases and J lost 0; bases outside the gene matches: 11. CDR1 GTSNPN and CDR2 SVGIG come from the germline V gene (reference sequence). DNA for the CDR3: TGTGCCTTTGAGGATGAGCGGGGGAGCTCCTACGAGCAGTACTTC. Protein: CAFEDERGSSYEQYF.

J is TRBJ2-5 and V is TRBV2, with TRBD2 identical over 9 bases. Germline CDR1 reads SNHLY; CDR2 reads FYNNEI. Trimming at V came to 0 bases and at J to 4 bases, leaving 6 bases not matched to a gene. This CDR3 spans 16 amino acids. CDR3 DNA sequence: TGTGCCAGCAGTGAAGCGAGCGGGAGGATTAGAGAGACCCAGTACTTC. It is translated as CASSEASGRIRETQYF.

V gene TRBV7-8 combines with J gene TRBJ1-1; D may be TRBD1 (6 bases). Trimming took off 8 bases at V and 3 bases at J, with 13 bases between the two ends. CDR3 length equals 13 residues. CDR1 is SGHVS and CDR2 is FQNEAQ in the germline V gene. The CDR3, as DNA: TGTGCCAGCTCGAGGGGGAGGTACACTGAAGCTTTCTTT. Its protein is CASSRGRYTEAFF.

V usage is TRBV11-2 and J usage is TRBJ2-1; D remains unclear. CDR1 is SGHAT, CDR2 FQNNGV, per germline. The CDR3 covers 12 residues. With 2 bases removed from V and 6 bases from J, the gap between germline ends came to 5 bases. The chain's CDR3 is CASSLFINEQFF. The CDR3 DNA follows: TGTGCCAGCAGCTTATTCATCAATGAGCAGTTCTTC.

The chain carries TRBV27 and TRBJ2-1, with 7 positions matching TRBD2. V shed 2 bases, J shed 1 base, and the junction held 2 bases outside the gene matches. CDR1 and CDR2 (germline): MNHEY, SMNVEV (reference sequence). This CDR3 spans 15 amino acids. In DNA form, the CDR3 reads TGTGCCAGCAGTTTAGCGGGAGTATCCTACAATGAGCAGTTCTTC. The encoded protein is CASSLAGVSYNEQFF.

A remark on this clone: Other DNA sequences of this sample code for an identical CDR3. V gene TRBV4-1 combines with J gene TRBJ1-1; D remains unclear. CDR3 length: 14 amino acids. Germline assignment: CDR1 MGHRA and CDR2 YSYEKL. Trimming stripped 1 base from V and 1 base from J, with 7 bases between. The chain's CDR3 is CASSQGGENTEAFF. The CDR3 DNA reads as TGCGCCAGCAGCCAAGGTGGAGAGAACACTGAAGCTTTCTTT.

The chain has TRBV19 and TRBJ1-1; unclear D gene. V lost 9 bases and J lost 0, with 23 bases in between. The CDR3 has 17 residues. The V gene's germline CDR1 is LNHDA and CDR2 SQIVND (reference sequence). DNA for the CDR3: TGTGCCAGCTCGACCGATACCAGTGAGGCAATGAACACTGAAGCTTTCTTT. It specifies CASSTDTSEAMNTEAFF.

In nucleotides, the CDR3 is TGCAGCGCTACCGCCCGACAAGAGACCCAGTACTTC. Translating gives CSATARQETQYF. The chain recombines TRBV29-1 with TRBJ2-5; no clear D. The germline CDR1 and CDR2 sequences are SQVTM and ANQGSEA. This CDR3 comprises 12 residues. Trimming took off 7 bases at V and 2 bases at J, with 11 bases between the two ends. Combining the CDR3 with reference TRBV29-1 and TRBJ2-5 gives the whole variable domain SAVISQKPSRDICQRGTSLTIQCQVDSQVTMMFWYRQQPGQSLTLIATANQGSEATYESGFVIDKFPISRPNLTFSTLTVSNMSPEDSSIYLCSATARQETQYFGPGTRLLVL.

The chain has TRBV6-5 and TRBJ2-1; D is tentatively TRBD1 or TRBD2 (5 bases each). The CDR3 has 12 amino acids. Germline loops: CDR1 MNHEY, CDR2 SVGAGI. The germline V and J ends were trimmed by 5 bases and 9 bases, with 11 bases remaining between them. The CDR3 region is CASSRPGLEQFF. CDR3 DNA: TGTGCCAGCAGTCGCCCGGGGCTTGAGCAGTTCTTC.

The rearrangement uses TRBV27 and TRBJ2-2; D is uncertain. Germline CDR1 reads MNHEY; CDR2 reads SMNVEV (reference sequence). Deletions cut 2 bases from V and 6 bases from J, with 4 bases between. This CDR3 has 12 amino acids. The CDR3 loop is CASSLLAGELFF. CDR3 DNA sequence: TGTGCCAGCAGTTTACTAGCCGGGGAGCTGTTTTTT.

CDR3 nucleotides: TGTGCCAGCAGGCACAGGGGTTTCTCCACTGAAGCTTTCTTT. The encoded protein is CASRHRGFSTEAFF. J is TRBJ1-1 and V is TRBV28; TRBD1 matches at 7 bases. The CDR3 covers 14 residues. Germline CDR1 reads MDHEN; CDR2 reads SYDVKM. The V gene end was trimmed by 6 bases and the J gene end by 4 bases; junction bases not matched to a gene: 8.

The rearrangement uses TRBV5-1 and TRBJ2-7; TRBD1 or TRBD2 may be the D gene (5 bases each). Between the trimmed V and J ends, which lost 0 bases and 4 bases, there was a span of 11 bases. This CDR3 comprises 14 residues. Per the germline V gene, CDR1 is SGHRS and CDR2 is YFSETQ. The CDR3 loop reads CASSLGWGRYEQYF. The CDR3 nucleotides read TGCGCCAGCAGCTTGGGGTGGGGACGGTACGAGCAGTACTTC.